The clone carrying this TCR beta chain was found many times. Its antigen is not known. This specimen comes from a study of CD8 T cells in ankylosing spondylitis. General study findings and limits: Past studies reported some motif variants in reactive arthritis synovial fluid and blood.

One entry per CDR3 protein, called by TCRdb with MiXCR from the 5' RACE reads. The repertoire includes about 39,000 distinct CDR3 sequences, approximately 3% of them detected once, and approximately 2.9% sits in the top ten. The TCR comes from a male donor with ankylosing spondylitis or in good health (not recorded which). The material sequenced was blood, either unsorted or a sorted T cell fraction (not recorded which).

CDR3 protein: CASSVELHGYNEQFF. For the CDR3, the DNA is TGTGCCAGCAGCGTAGAACTACATGGCTACAATGAGCAGTTCTTC. This chain uses TRBV9 with TRBJ2-1, with D unresolved. Germline V gives CDR1 SGDLS, CDR2 YYNGEE. V shed 0 bases and J shed 3 bases, with 10 bases lying between them. This CDR3 is 15 amino acids long. The entire variable domain, with the rest obtained from reference TRBV9 and TRBJ2-1, is as follows: DSGVTQTPKHLITATGQRVTLRCSPRSGDLSVYWYQQSLDQGLQFLIQYYNGEERAKGNILERFSAQQFPDLHSELNLSSLELGDSALYFCASSVELHGYNEQFFGPGTRLTVL.